The 2 T cell receptor beta chains presented below share a single source sample, sequenced in a study of regulatory T cells in long-lasting Graves disease. Time point described: persistent/refractory GD, antithyroid drugs over 5 years with positive TRAb. From PBMCs, RNA was extracted and then used to make the TCR library. HTBI primers from iRepertoire and Arm-PCR of CDR3 regions yielded the TCR beta libraries. In TCRdb, the multiplex PCR reads were re-called with MiXCR into one record per CDR3 protein. The sample contains 500,000 to 800,000 distinct CDR3 sequences, 30% of which appear only once. The sample was peripheral blood mononuclear cells (PBMCs), taken when the disease was refractory, from a patient treated with antithyroid drugs. These receptors were collected from a female donor with Graves disease.

This clonotype was observed a few times. The chain employs TRBV10-2 and TRBJ1-5, with a tentative D call TRBD1 (6 bases). V lost 4 bases to trimming and J lost 7 bases, with 14 bases between them. Germline V CDR1 and CDR2: WSHSY, SAAADI. The CDR3 is made up of 14 amino acids. CDR3 sequence: CASSAGTWSQPQHF. The CDR3 bases are TGCGCCAGCAGTGCTGGGACATGGAGCCAGCCCCAGCATTTT.

This clonotype was found many times. The V gene is TRBV12-3 or TRBV12-4, the J gene TRBJ1-2, with TRBD1 as a possible D gene (6 bases). V was clipped by 10 bases and J by 1 base, with 19 bases between them. This CDR3 has 15 amino acids. This chain's CDR3 is CATTAPSQGNYGYTF. The CDR3 nucleotides read TGTGCCACCACAGCCCCCTCACAGGGTAACTATGGCTACACCTTC.